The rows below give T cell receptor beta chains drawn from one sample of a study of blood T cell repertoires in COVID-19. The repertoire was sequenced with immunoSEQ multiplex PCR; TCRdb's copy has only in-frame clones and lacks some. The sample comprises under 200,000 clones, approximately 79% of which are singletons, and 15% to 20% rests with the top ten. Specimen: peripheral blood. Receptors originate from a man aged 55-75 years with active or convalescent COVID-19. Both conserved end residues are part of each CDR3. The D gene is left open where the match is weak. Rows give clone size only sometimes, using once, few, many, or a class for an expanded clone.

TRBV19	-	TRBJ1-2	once	CASTFRGIVDYGYTF	TGTGCCAGTACCTTTAGGGGAATAGTAGACTATGGCTACACCTTC
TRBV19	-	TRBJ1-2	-	CASSIAPGLGHYGYTF	TGTGCCAGTAGTATAGCTCCAGGGCTAGGACACTATGGCTACACCTTC
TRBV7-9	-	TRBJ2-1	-	CASSRAIRYNEQFF	TGTGCCAGCAGCCGAGCCATCCGTTACAATGAGCAGTTCTTC
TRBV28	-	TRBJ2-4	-	CASSFGHPNIQYF	TGTGCCAGCAGTTTTGGGCACCCAAACATTCAGTACTTC
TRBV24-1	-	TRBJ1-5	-	CATSATTGSQPQHF	TGTGCCACCAGTGCCACGACAGGCTCTCAGCCCCAGCATTTT
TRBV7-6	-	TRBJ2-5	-	CASSTVSQETQYF	TGTGCCAGCAGCACAGTTAGCCAAGAGACCCAGTACTTC
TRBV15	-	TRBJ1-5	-	CATSRDRGEPQHF	TGTGCCACCAGCAGAGATCGGGGGGAGCCCCAGCATTTT
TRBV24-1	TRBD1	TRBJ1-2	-	CATSGVGQGDYGYTF	TGTGCCACCAGTGGTGTGGGACAGGGTGACTATGGCTACACCTTC
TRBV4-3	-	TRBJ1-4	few	CASSQDRWREKLFF	TGCGCCAGCAGCCAAGATCGGTGGAGGGAAAAACTGTTTTTT
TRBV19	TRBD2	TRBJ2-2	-	CASSMTGGNTGELFF	TGTGCCAGTAGTATGACGGGGGGTAACACCGGGGAGCTGTTTTTT
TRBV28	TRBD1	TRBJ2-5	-	CASSSTGGAGETQYF	TGTGCCAGCAGTTCTACAGGGGGCGCAGGAGAGACCCAGTACTTC
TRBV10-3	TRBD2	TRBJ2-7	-	CAISVREGQEQYF	TGTGCCATCAGTGTAAGGGAGGGCCAGGAGCAGTACTTC
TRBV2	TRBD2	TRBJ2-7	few	CASSPRTSGVYEQYF	TGTGCCAGCAGTCCCCGGACTAGCGGGGTCTACGAGCAGTACTTC
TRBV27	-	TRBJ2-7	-	CASSPNRGGYEQYF	TGTGCCAGCAGTCCAAACAGGGGAGGCTACGAGCAGTACTTC
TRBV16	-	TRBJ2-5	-	CASSQSLGDILKETQYF	TGTGCCAGCAGCCAATCCTTGGGGGACATCTTAAAAGAGACCCAGTACTTC
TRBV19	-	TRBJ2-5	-	CASSPPGLQETQYF	TGTGCCAGTAGTCCCCCAGGGCTCCAAGAGACCCAGTACTTC
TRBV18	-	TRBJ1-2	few	CASSPGRDGYTF	TGTGCCAGCTCACCGGGCCGAGATGGCTACACCTTC
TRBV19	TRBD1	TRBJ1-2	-	CASSNGQGGSNYGYTF	TGTGCCAGTAGTAACGGACAGGGAGGTTCGAACTATGGCTACACCTTC
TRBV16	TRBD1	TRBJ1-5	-	CASSQSSRQGYQPQHF	TGTGCCAGCAGCCAGTCGTCTCGACAGGGGTATCAGCCCCAGCATTTT
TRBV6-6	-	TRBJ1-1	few	CASQTGGTEAFF	TGTGCCAGTCAAACGGGGGGCACTGAAGCTTTCTTT
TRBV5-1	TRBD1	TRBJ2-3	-	CASSLMGQGTDTQYF	TGCGCCAGCAGCTTGATGGGACAGGGGACAGATACGCAGTATTTT
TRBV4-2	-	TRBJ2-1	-	CASSQDKGWNEQFF	TGTGCCAGCAGCCAAGATAAGGGGTGGAATGAGCAGTTCTTC
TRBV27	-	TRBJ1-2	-	CASSYTENYGYTF	TGTGCCAGCAGTTATACAGAGAACTATGGCTACACCTTC
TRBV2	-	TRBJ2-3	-	CASTGRGGYTQYF	TGTGCCAGCACGGGTCGGGGAGGTTATACGCAGTATTTT
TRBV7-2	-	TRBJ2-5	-	CASSLVLPTYQETQYF	TGTGCCAGCAGCTTAGTTTTGCCTACTTACCAAGAGACCCAGTACTTC
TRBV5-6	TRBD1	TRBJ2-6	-	CASSHGTGSGANVLTF	TGTGCCAGCAGCCATGGGACAGGATCCGGGGCCAACGTCCTGACTTTC
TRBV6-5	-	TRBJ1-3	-	CASSTQNSGNTIYF	TGTGCCAGCAGTACCCAGAACTCTGGAAACACCATATATTTT
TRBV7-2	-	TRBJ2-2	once	CASSLPPDSASTGELFF	TGTGCCAGCAGCTTACCCCCCGACAGTGCCTCGACCGGGGAGCTGTTTTTT
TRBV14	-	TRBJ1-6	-	CASSQDLGRVNSPLHF	TGTGCCAGCAGCCAAGATCTAGGCAGGGTGAATTCACCCCTCCACTTT
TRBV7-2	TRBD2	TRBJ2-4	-	CASSIRGLAGAKNIQYF	TGTGCCAGCAGCATACGGGGACTAGCGGGAGCCAAAAACATTCAGTACTTC
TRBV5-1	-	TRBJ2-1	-	CASSEGGAYNEQFF	TGCGCCAGCAGTGAGGGAGGAGCCTACAATGAGCAGTTCTTC
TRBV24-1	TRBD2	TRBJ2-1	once	CATPGLAGLNEQFF	TGTGCCACCCCGGGACTAGCGGGTCTCAATGAGCAGTTCTTC
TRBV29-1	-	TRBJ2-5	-	CSGSLFAGLETQYF	TGCAGCGGTTCTCTCTTCGCAGGGTTGGAGACCCAGTACTTC
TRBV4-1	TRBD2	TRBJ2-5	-	CASSQDRLSSGQETQYF	TGCGCCAGCAGCCAAGATCGATTGTCTAGCGGACAAGAGACCCAGTACTTC
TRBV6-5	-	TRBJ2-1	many	CASSYGAGRYYNEQFF	TGTGCCAGCAGTTACGGGGCGGGACGGTACTACAATGAGCAGTTCTTC
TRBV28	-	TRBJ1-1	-	CASSLQGEAFF	TGTGCCAGCAGTTTACAGGGTGAAGCTTTCTTT
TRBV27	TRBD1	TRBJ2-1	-	CASSLLQPTGGAGNEQFF	TGTGCCAGCAGCTTATTACAACCGACAGGGGGCGCTGGGAATGAGCAGTTCTTC
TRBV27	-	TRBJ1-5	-	CASRPSGGSGQPQHF	TGTGCCAGCAGGCCCAGCGGGGGCTCCGGACAGCCCCAGCATTTT
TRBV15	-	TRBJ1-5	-	CATSREIQANQPQHF	TGTGCCACCAGCAGAGAGATCCAGGCTAATCAGCCCCAGCATTTT
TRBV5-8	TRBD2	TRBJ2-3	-	CASSSLLTGRDTDTQYF	TGTGCCAGCAGCTCTCTGTTGACCGGGAGGGACACAGATACGCAGTATTTT
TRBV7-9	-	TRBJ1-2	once	CASSLEQIRHGYTF	TGTGCCAGCAGCTTAGAACAAATTCGCCATGGCTACACCTTC